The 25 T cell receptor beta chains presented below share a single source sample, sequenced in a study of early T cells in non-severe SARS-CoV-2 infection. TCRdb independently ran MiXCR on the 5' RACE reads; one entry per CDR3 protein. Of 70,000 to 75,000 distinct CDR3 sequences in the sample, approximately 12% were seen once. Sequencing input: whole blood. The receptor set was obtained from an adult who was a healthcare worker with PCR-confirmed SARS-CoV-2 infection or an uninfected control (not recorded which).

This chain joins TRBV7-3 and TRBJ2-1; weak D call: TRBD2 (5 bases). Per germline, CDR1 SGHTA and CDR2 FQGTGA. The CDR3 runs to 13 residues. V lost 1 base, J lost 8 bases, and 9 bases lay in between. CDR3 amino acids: CASSLIGLDEQFF. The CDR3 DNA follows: TGTGCCAGCAGCTTAATCGGACTCGATGAGCAGTTCTTC.

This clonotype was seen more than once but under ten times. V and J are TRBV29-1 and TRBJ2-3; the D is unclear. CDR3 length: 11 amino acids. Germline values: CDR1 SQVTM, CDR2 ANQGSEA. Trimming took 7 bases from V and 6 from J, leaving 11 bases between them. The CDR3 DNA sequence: TGCAGCGCTGGGAACAAGGATACGCAGTATTTT. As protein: CSAGNKDTQYF.

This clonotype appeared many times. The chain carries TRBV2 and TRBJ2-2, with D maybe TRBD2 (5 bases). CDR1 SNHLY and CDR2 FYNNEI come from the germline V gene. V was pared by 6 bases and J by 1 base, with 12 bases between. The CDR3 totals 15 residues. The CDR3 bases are TGTGCCAGCAGGTCCTCTAGCATGAACACCGGGGAGCTGTTTTTT. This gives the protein CASRSSSMNTGELFF. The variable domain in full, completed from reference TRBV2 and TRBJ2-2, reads EPEVTQTPSHQVTQMGQEVILRCVPISNHLYFYWYRQILGQKVEFLVSFYNNEISEKSEIFDDQFSVERPDGSNFTLKIRSTKLEDSAMYFCASRSSSMNTGELFFGEGSRLTVL.

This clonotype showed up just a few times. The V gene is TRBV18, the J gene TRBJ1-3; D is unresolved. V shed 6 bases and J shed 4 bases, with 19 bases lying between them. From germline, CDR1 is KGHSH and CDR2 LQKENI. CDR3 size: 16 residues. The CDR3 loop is CASSPILPRQGNTIYF. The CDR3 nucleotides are TGTGCCAGCTCTCCAATCCTACCACGGCAAGGAAACACCATATATTTT.

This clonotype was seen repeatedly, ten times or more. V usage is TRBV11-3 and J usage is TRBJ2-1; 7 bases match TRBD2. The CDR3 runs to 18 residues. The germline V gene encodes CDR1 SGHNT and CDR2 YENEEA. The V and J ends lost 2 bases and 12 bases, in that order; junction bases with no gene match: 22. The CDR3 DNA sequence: TGTGCCAGCAGCTTACGGGGCCAGGCGGGAGTCCCCTCGGGTCTGCAGTTCTTC. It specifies CASSLRGQAGVPSGLQFF. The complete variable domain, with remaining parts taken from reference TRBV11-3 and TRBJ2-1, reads EAGVVQSPRYKIIEKKQPVAFWCNPISGHNTLYWYLQNLGQGPELLIRYENEEAVDDSQLPKDRFSAERLKGVDSTLKIQPAELGDSAVYLCASSLRGQAGVPSGLQFFGPGTRLTVL.

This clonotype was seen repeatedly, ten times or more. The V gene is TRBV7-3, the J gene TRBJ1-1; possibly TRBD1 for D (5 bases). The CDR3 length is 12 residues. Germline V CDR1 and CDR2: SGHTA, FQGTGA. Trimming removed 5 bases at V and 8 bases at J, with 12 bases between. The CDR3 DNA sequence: TGTGCCAGCAGCCCCTCGCCAGGGGAAGCTTTCTTT. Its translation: CASSPSPGEAFF. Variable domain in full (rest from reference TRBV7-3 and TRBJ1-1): GAGVSQTPSNKVTEKGKYVELRCDPISGHTALYWYRQSLGQGPEFLIYFQGTGAADDSGLPNDRFFAVRPEGSVSTLKIQRTERGDSAVYLCASSPSPGEAFFGQGTRLTVV.

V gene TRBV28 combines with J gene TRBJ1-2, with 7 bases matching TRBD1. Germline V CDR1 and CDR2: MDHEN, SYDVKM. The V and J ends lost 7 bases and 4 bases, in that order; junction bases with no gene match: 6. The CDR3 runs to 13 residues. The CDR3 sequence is CASTQSGGYGYTF. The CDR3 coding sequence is TGTGCCAGCACCCAATCAGGGGGCTATGGCTACACCTTC.

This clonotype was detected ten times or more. The DNA for the CDR3 is TGTGCCAGCAGTGAATTTGGGAGAGCCTCCTACAATGAGCAGTTCTTC. Its translation is CASSEFGRASYNEQFF. The chain uses TRBV6-1 and TRBJ2-1; D is possibly TRBD2 (5 bases). This CDR3 is built from 16 residues. Germline V gene lookup returns CDR1 MNHNS and CDR2 SASEGT. The V and J ends lost 2 bases and 0 bases respectively, with 11 bases between them.

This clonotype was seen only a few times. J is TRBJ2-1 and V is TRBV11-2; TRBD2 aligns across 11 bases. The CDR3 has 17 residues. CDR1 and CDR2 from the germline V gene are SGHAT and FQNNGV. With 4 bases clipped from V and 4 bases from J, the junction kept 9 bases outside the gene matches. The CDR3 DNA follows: TGTGCCAGCAGCTCCCTGGAGGGACTAGCGGTTTACAATGAGCAGTTCTTC. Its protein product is CASSSLEGLAVYNEQFF. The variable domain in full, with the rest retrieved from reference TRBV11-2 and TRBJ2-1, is EAGVAQSPRYKIIEKRQSVAFWCNPISGHATLYWYQQILGQGPKLLIQFQNNGVVDDSQLPKDRFSAERLKGVDSTLKIQPAKLEDSAVYLCASSSLEGLAVYNEQFFGPGTRLTVL.

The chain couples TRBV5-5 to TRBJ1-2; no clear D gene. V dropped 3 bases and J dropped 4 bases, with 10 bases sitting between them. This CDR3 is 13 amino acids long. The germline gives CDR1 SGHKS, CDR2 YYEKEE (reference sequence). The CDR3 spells CASSWTTTYGYTF. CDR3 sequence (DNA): TGTGCCAGCAGCTGGACCACAACCTATGGCTACACCTTC.

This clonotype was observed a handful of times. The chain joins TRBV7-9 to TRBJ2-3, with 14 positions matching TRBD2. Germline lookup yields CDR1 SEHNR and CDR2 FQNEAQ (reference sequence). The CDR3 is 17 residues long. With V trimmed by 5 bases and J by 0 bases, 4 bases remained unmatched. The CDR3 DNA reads TGTGCCAGCAGCGGGACTAGCGGGGGCACTAGCACAGATACGCAGTATTTT. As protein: CASSGTSGGTSTDTQYF.

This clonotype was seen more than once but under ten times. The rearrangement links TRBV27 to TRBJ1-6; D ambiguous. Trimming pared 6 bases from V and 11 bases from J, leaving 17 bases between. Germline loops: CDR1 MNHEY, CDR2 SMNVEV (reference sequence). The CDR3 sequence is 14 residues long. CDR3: CASSRELWVAPLHF. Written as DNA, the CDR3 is TGTGCCAGCAGCCGCGAACTCTGGGTGGCACCCCTCCACTTT.

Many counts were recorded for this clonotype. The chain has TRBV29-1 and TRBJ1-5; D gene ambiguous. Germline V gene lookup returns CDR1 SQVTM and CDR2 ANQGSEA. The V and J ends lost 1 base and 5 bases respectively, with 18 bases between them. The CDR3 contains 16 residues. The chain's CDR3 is CSVEASRTGPHQPQHF. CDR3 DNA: TGCAGCGTTGAAGCGTCCCGAACCGGCCCGCATCAGCCCCAGCATTTT.

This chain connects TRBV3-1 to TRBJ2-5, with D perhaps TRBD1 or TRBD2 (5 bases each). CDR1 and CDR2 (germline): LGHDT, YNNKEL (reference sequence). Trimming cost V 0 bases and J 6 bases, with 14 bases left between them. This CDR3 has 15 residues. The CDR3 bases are TGTGCCAGCAGCCAAGAATGGGACCGGGCAAAGACCCAGTACTTC. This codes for CASSQEWDRAKTQYF.

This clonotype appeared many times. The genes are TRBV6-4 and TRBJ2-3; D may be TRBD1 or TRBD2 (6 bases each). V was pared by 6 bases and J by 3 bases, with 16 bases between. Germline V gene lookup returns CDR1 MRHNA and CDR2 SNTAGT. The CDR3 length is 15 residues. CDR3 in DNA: TGTGCCAGCAGCCTGGGGGGCGGGTCGACAGATACGCAGTATTTT. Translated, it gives CASSLGGGSTDTQYF.

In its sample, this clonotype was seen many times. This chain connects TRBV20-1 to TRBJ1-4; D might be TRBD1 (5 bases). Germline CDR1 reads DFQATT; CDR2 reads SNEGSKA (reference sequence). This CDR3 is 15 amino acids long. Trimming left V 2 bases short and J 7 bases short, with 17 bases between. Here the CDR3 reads CSARIWGSTIEKLFF. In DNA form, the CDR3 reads TGCAGTGCTAGAATTTGGGGCAGCACCATTGAAAAACTGTTTTTT.

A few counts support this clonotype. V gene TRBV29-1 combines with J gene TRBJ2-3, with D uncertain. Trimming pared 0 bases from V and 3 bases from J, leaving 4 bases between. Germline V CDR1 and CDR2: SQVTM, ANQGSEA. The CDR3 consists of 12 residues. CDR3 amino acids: CSVEEGTDTQYF. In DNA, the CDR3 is TGCAGCGTTGAAGAGGGGACAGATACGCAGTATTTT.

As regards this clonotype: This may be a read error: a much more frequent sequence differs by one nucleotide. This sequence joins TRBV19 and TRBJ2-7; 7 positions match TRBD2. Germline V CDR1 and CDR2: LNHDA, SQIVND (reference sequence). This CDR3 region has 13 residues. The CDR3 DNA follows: TGTGCCAGTAGTATGACTAGCTTCTACAAGCAGTACTTC. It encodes CASSMTSFYKQYF.

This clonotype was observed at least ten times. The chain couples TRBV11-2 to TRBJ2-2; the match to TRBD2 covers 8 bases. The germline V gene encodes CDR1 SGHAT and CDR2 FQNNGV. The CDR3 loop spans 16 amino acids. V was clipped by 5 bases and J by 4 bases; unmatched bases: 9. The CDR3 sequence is CASSRPSGWRTGELFF. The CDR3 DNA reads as TGTGCCAGCAGCCGACCTAGCGGGTGGCGCACCGGGGAGCTGTTTTTT.

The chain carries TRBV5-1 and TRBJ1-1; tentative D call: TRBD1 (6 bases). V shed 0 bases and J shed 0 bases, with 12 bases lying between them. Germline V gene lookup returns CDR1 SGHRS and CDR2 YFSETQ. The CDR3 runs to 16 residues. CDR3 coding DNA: TGCGCCAGCAGCTTGGGACAGGATCTCATGAACACTGAAGCTTTCTTT. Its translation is CASSLGQDLMNTEAFF.

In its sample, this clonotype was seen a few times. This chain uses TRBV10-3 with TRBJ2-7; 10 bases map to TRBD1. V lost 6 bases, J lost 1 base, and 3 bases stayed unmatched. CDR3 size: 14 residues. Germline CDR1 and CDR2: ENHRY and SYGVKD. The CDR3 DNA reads TGTGCCATCAGGGGACAGGGGCATTCCTACGAGCAGTACTTC. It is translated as CAIRGQGHSYEQYF.

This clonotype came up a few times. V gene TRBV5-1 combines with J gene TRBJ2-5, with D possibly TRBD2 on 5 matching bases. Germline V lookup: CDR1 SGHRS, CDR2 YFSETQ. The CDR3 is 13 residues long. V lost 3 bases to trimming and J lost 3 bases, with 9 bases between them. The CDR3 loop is CASSSQAEETQYF. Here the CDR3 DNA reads TGCGCCAGCAGCTCCCAAGCGGAAGAGACCCAGTACTTC.

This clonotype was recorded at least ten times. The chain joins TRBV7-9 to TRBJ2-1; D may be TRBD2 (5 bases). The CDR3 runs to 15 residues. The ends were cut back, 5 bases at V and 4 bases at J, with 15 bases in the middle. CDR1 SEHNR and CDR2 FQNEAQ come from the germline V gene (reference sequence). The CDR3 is CASSPDGGWYNEQFF. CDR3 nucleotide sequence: TGTGCCAGCAGCCCGGACGGAGGATGGTACAATGAGCAGTTCTTC.

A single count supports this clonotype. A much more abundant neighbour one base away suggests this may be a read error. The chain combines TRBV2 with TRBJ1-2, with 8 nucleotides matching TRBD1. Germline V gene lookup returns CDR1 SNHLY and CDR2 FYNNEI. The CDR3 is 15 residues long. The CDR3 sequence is CASSDDRGFNCGYTF. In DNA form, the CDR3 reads TGTGCCAGCAGTGACGACAGGGGTTTTAACTGTGGCTACACCTTC.

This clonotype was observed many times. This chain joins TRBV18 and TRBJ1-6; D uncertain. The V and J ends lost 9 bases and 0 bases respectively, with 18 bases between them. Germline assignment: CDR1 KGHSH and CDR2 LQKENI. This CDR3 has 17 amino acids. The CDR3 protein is CASRSRTGSSYNSPLHF. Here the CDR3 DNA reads TGTGCCAGTCGATCCAGGACGGGGAGCTCCTATAATTCACCCCTCCACTTT.